The following is a TCR beta chain sequence with its context. The antigen this receptor binds is unknown. No quality values exist for individual bases; no much larger clone is one base distant. The cohort consisted of 600 to 750 healthy bone marrow donors. Cohort members were all nominally healthy when sampled, although unrecorded immune exposures were likely present. Of the 710 or so cohort members, approximately 300 had a positive CMV serostatus and about 350 had a negative one, while no CMV serostatus was recorded for the donor. A peripheral blood sample was provided by each donor, and peripheral blood mononuclear cells were used for TCR beta sequencing. Genomic DNA was extracted from the blood cell samples with the Qiagen DNeasy Blood Extraction Kit. The data were taken from a study of cytomegalovirus exposure and HLA in healthy donors (dated by TCRdb to about 2017). For context, the study as a whole: An earlier analysis of fewer than 750 of the donors reported 276 Gb of sequence data and 95 million to 130 million unique TCR beta sequences obtained from some 170 million T cells. Roughly 300 gigabases of sequencing data and around 85 million unique TCR sequences made up an early release that covered 500 to 650 HLA-typed donors. Of the approximately 400 genotyped donors, 80% to 90% were placed in the genetic ancestry cluster associated with self-reported Caucasian donors. The study was designed to test whether signatures of past pathogen exposure could be identified by cataloging public T cell receptors. Using immunosequencing, the study profiled T cell repertoires from 500 to 800 subjects and related those repertoires to cytomegalovirus serostatus. A separate validation cohort of more than 100 different subjects was used in addition to the roughly 670-subject first cohort. To predict cytomegalovirus infection status, the study brought together high-throughput TCR immunosequencing, statistical association of individual TCRs with disease status, and machine learning. To study patterns of TCR occurrence, a later analysis re-analyzed previously published TCR beta repertoires from around 670 donors and added high-resolution HLA genotyping. In the later analysis, no new phenotypic data were used to find candidate immune exposures; instead, reliance was placed on TCR beta sequences and their occurrence across donors. In an earlier analysis of roughly 540 of the donors, high-throughput TCR beta sequencing was used to judge whether each TCR beta V gene segment behaved as functional or pseudogenic. Donor age, sex, ethnicity and CMV serostatus were collected together with the repertoire data. A later genetic analysis took genome-wide SNP genotypes for about three fifths of the roughly 700 donors and used that subset as a discovery cohort. Every repertoire in the discovery cohort had been generated on one and the same sequencing platform. Both class I and class II loci were covered by HLA typing, at four-digit resolution. Typing coverage differed by locus: A, B, C, DRB1 and DQB1 were typed in roughly 629-630 donors, DQA1 in 522, DPA1 in nearly 610, and DPB1 in 472. A handful of DR-DQ haplotypes were handled as single units for association and clustering because linkage in the cohort was strong. Among 350 to 400 genotyped donors of the cohort, an average of around 240,000 unique TCR beta nucleotide sequences were sequenced per donor, around 20% of them non-productive.

The library was generated by the immunoSEQ multiplex PCR assay. A mixture of 60 forward primers for TCR Vbeta segments and 13 reverse primers for TCR Jbeta segments was used in the multiplex PCR. A multiplex PCR assay on genomic DNA amplified the CDR3 region of rearranged TCR beta genes. The amplified TCR beta libraries were sequenced on the Illumina HiSeq System as 87-base-pair reads. The study's own analysis went as follows. A later analysis tallied around 87 million unique TCR beta chains across the 666 repertoires, and about 10 million of those chains were shared by two or more donors. Raw reads were error-corrected and collapsed into unique sequences with a nearest-neighbor algorithm that merged closely related sequences to remove PCR and sequencing errors. V, D and J gene segments were assigned by aligning CDR3 sequences to IMGT reference sequences. For a sequence to be retained, at least a six-nucleotide match to both a V gene segment and a J gene segment was required. A rearrangement counted as productive if the CDR3 had no stop codons and remained in frame with V and J, and every other rearrangement counted as non-productive. Following IMGT convention, CDR3 was defined as the stretch from the second conserved V-encoded cysteine up to the conserved J-encoded phenylalanine. In an earlier analysis of approximately 500 of the donors, sequences lacking an unambiguous match to a single V gene segment were excluded. In an earlier analysis of approximately 560 of the donors, a V segment was called functional when productive rearrangements were above 56.7%, and segregating when the standard deviation between donors exceeded 5%. A statistical classification framework was built for diagnosing cytomegalovirus status from the catalog of TCR beta chain sequences. In a later analysis, V and J genes were assigned by comparing TCR nucleotide sequences against IMGT/GENE-DB human TR gene sequences. Using the TCRdist pipeline, a later analysis assigned CDR3 sequences along with most-parsimonious VDJ recombination scenarios. A later analysis defined each TCR beta chain by its CDR3 amino acid sequence plus V-gene family, and excluded reads lacking a unique V-gene family. As a way to deal with suspected cross-contamination and a sequencing artifact, a later analysis dropped 450 to 700 nucleotide sequences that were highly shared and had low generation probability. In a later analysis, a clonal expansion index was calculated for each public chain from normalized within-repertoire ranks of inferred template counts. In a later analysis, generation probabilities were computed using a VDJ recombination model fitted to out-of-frame rearrangements, and the results were checked against IGoR. In a later analysis, hypergeometric tests were used to score TCR-TCR, TCR-HLA and TCR-CMV co-occurrence, with a repertoire-size bias correction applied to TCR pairs. False discovery rates were estimated in a later analysis by permuting HLA or CMV assignments 20 times. In a later analysis, co-occurring TCRs were grouped using DBSCAN, with TCRdist sequence similarity added in when clustering inside HLA-allele-positive subsets. Co-occurrence clustering excluded repertoires with fewer than 30,000 or more than 120,000 public chains, plus five with anomalous nucleotide sharing. The table comes from immuneACCESS by way of TCRdb, which keeps in-frame sequences with V and J called. Part of the clones is missing from these tables; in studies checked, under half for an unresolved V gene and the rest for unknown reasons. The DNA gave D and trimming, while V, J and clone size come from that table. The sample records about 94,000 clones, roughly four fifths of which are singletons. Clones ranked in the top ten supply 10% to 13% of the sample.

The junction shows trimming of 5 bases on V and 2 bases on J, and the gene matches do not reach 10 bases of it. The CDR3 runs 17 amino acids, cysteine and phenylalanine included. Only the CDR3 part of the read is kept: 51 bases, read in frame from the first base. The germline V gene sets CDR1 to SGDLS and CDR2 to YYNGEE. The paper's findings and limits, for the study overall: A cluster of highly shared sequence variants was judged likely to represent a technical artifact of the sequencing pipeline. Across donors, most TCR sequences were observed very rarely, whereas some public TCRs were present in many individuals. A later analysis associated 16,951 TCR beta sequences with specific HLA alleles at a false discovery rate of 0.05. Some IMGT-functional V segments, including TRBV6-2 and TRBV6-3, could not be told apart with the 87-base-pair reads, so those segments were excluded. When HLA alleles, especially DR and DQ, strongly co-occurred, TCR associations were difficult to assign to individual alleles. The cohort was sequenced for TCR beta chains only, and without alpha or paired-chain data the features that could be detected were limited. Presence/absence analyses assumed roughly uniform sequencing depth across donors, an assumption that may not hold. Because counts were too low, roughly 17 rarely observed V segments, including chromosome 9 orphons, were left out of the earlier analysis of a few hundred of the donors. The authors suggested that the approach could potentially be generalized to other disease states and immunological phenotypes. Because some donors lacked HLA typing at each locus, the association tests relied only on the typed subset. The study listed approximately 150 TCR beta chains as associated with cytomegalovirus. According to a later analysis, TCR association rates differed among HLA loci, with DRB1 alleles showing the most associated TCRs and HLA-C alleles showing the fewest. A later analysis found that most CMV-associated TCR beta chains appeared HLA-restricted, with HLA associations seemingly driven largely by CMV exposure. In vitro tests confirmed that a few of the cytomegalovirus-associated TCR beta chains recognize cytomegalovirus antigens. A further reported finding was that TCR beta sequences accurately predicted the HLA-A and HLA-B alleles for most subjects in the first cohort. The classifier was reported to diagnose cytomegalovirus status with high specificity and sensitivity in both the original and validation cohorts. A later genetic analysis reported fewer N-insertions in productive TCRs among donors in an Asian-associated ancestry cluster than the approximately 670-donor mean. Correlated functional status among segregating V segments might reflect linkage disequilibrium, but an unknown experimental factor could not be ruled out. V-gene and J-gene trimming of TCR beta chains was associated with a missense DCLRE1C variant in a later genetic analysis, and the association was replicated in an independent cohort. In an earlier analysis of fewer than 700 of the donors, most TCR beta V segments appeared in productive rearrangements about 90% or about 30% of the time, broadly matching IMGT annotations. According to a later analysis, parvovirus B19, influenza, CMV and Epstein-Barr virus appeared linked to several top co-occurrence clusters. A later analysis found that HLA-associated TCR beta chains were more clonally expanded and had lower generation probabilities than equally common non-associated chains. For the cohort, immune exposure information was limited to CMV serostatus.

The sequence was collected from a human donor in good health. The specimen was PBMCs. The chain was built from TRBV9 and TRBJ2-7, with 13 middle bases fitting TRBD2. The bases are TGTGCCAGCAGAGCGACTAGCGGGGGGCCAACCACCTACGAGCAGTACTTC. This translates into CASRATSGGPTTYEQYF.